A single sample is the source of the 3 T cell receptor beta chains below, sequenced in a study of T cell responses to AZD1222 COVID-19 vaccine. Here immunoSEQ multiplex PCR was the method, and the copy in TCRdb shows in-frame clones only, minus some. Among about 110,000 clones listed, around nine tenths were seen once. This specimen consisted of peripheral blood, obtained on day 0 of AZD1222 vaccination. Source of these receptors: an adult in good health.

This clone was found many times. The chain recombines TRBV9 with TRBJ2-2, with 7 nucleotides matching TRBD2. V trimming: 4 bases; J trimming: 6 bases; junction bases outside the gene matches: 3. The CDR3 length is 13 residues. CDR1 and CDR2 from the germline V gene are SGDLS and YYNGEE. DNA for the CDR3: TGTGCCAGCAGCCCCGGGGGGTCCGGGGAGCTGTTTTTT. Its protein product is CASSPGGSGELFF.

V usage is TRBV7-2 and J usage is TRBJ1-5; 12 nucleotides line up with TRBD1. From germline, CDR1 is SGHTA and CDR2 FQGNSA. CDR3 length: 16 residues. Losses at the gene ends were 3 bases for V and 4 bases for J; bases not matched to a gene: 4. CDR3 bases: TGTGCCAGCAGCTTCGGGACAGGGGGCGGGAATCAGCCCCAGCATTTT. Its protein is CASSFGTGGGNQPQHF. Full variable domain (rest looked up from reference TRBV7-2 and TRBJ1-5): GAGVSQSPSNKVTEKGKDVELRCDPISGHTALYWYRQSLGQGLEFLIYFQGNSAPDKSGLPSDRFSAERTGGSVSTLTIQRTQQEDSAVYLCASSFGTGGGNQPQHFGDGTRLSIL.

CDR3 in DNA: TGTGCCAGCAGTCGAAACAGGGGTGGTGGCTACACCTTC. This sequence encodes CASSRNRGGGYTF. This chain joins TRBV6-5 and TRBJ1-2, with TRBD1 matching 7 bases. Unmatched junction bases numbered 7, after V lost 5 bases and J lost 7 bases. The germline gives CDR1 MNHEY, CDR2 SVGAGI. The CDR3 has 13 amino acids.